This T cell receptor beta chain comes out of a study of T cells after yellow fever vaccination. Study-level background: Fractions of low cell number were prepared using SMART-Seq v4 Ultra Low Input. Whole-study findings and limits: Reappearing after the booster were most of the clones from primary vaccination (around 96% CD4, around 90% CD8).

This clonotype was found many times. The germline V gene encodes CDR1 MNHNS and CDR2 SASEGT. The CDR3 runs 15 residues. Unmatched junction bases numbered 5, after V lost 7 bases and J lost 0 bases. UMIs were added to TCR cDNA along with a universal primer site when it was made by 5'RACE template switching. TCRdb independently ran MiXCR on the 5' RACE reads; one entry per CDR3 protein. This sample has 100,000 or so distinct CDR3 sequences, with approximately 9% found just once. The chain carries TRBV6-1 and TRBJ2-1; 8 bases agree with TRBD2. The receptor's source is a young man who received the YFV17D yellow fever vaccine. The sample was CD8+ T cells not binding an NS4B(214-222) dextramer, sorted from PBMCs, taken approximately 15 days after the first yellow fever vaccination. The CDR3 nucleotides read TGTGCCAGCAAAATAGCGGGGAGCTCCTACAATGAGCAGTTCTTC. Protein product: CASKIAGSSYNEQFF.